The rows below give T cell receptor beta chains drawn from one sample of a study of beta chain features in type 1 diabetes. Here immunoSEQ multiplex PCR was the method, and the copy in TCRdb shows in-frame clones only, minus some. The table includes fewer than 200,000 clones, over 7.5% detected once. The sequencing sample was made of central memory CD4+ T cells from blood. The source is a man aged 18 to 29 in good health. CDR3s include the opening cysteine and the closing phenylalanine or tryptophan. A D gene is named only where the DNA matches it firmly. Clone size is stated in some rows and not others, as once, few, many or a class when expanded.

d_call	v_call	clone_size	j_call	cdr3_aa	cdr3_nt
.	TRBV28	.	TRBJ1-1	CASSLWDRTSSLAFF	TGTGCCAGCAGTTTATGGGACAGAACGTCCTCATTGGCTTTCTTT
.	TRBV7-9	.	TRBJ1-5	CASGGEQPQHF	TGTGCCAGCGGAGGGGAACAGCCCCAGCATTTT
TRBD2	TRBV5-1	few	TRBJ2-1	CASSLAPGLAGDNEQFF	TGCGCCAGCAGCTTGGCCCCGGGACTAGCGGGAGACAATGAGCAGTTCTTC
TRBD1	TRBV4-2	.	TRBJ1-1	CASSQGHGQATEAFF	TGTGCCAGCAGCCAAGGACACGGACAGGCCACTGAAGCTTTCTTT
.	TRBV4-3	.	TRBJ2-1	CASSQRALAGLGEQFF	TGCGCCAGCAGCCAACGTGCACTAGCCGGCTTAGGTGAGCAGTTCTTC
.	TRBV7-2	few	TRBJ1-1	CASSSPMNTEAFF	TGTGCCAGCAGCTCACCTATGAACACTGAAGCTTTCTTT
.	TRBV6-5	few	TRBJ1-2	CASSAKRDYGYTF	TGTGCCAGCAGTGCGAAGCGTGACTATGGCTACACCTTC
.	TRBV4-1	.	TRBJ1-1	CASSLFRGPEAFF	TGCGCCAGCAGCCTCTTTAGGGGCCCTGAAGCTTTCTTT
.	TRBV7-6	.	TRBJ2-5	CASSPAGETQYF	TGTGCCAGCAGCCCAGCGGGAGAGACCCAGTACTTC
.	TRBV7-9	.	TRBJ2-3	CASSQARADTQYF	TGTGCCAGCAGTCAAGCCAGGGCTGATACGCAGTATTTT
.	TRBV6-4	.	TRBJ2-1	CASSDTTLTGEQFF	TGTGCCAGCAGTGACACGACTCTAACGGGGGAGCAGTTCTTC
TRBD1	TRBV7-8	few	TRBJ1-5	CASSLSYSGGSNQPQHF	TGTGCCAGCAGCTTAAGTTACTCAGGGGGTAGCAATCAGCCCCAGCATTTT
.	TRBV18	.	TRBJ2-1	CASSPSSGNEQFF	TGTGCCAGCTCACCAAGCTCGGGCAATGAGCAGTTCTTC
.	TRBV18	few	TRBJ1-2	CASSPRAGFGYGYTF	TGTGCCAGCTCGCCCCGGGCGGGTTTCGGCTATGGCTACACCTTC
TRBD2	TRBV4-2	.	TRBJ2-7	CASSQDGTSFVEQYF	TGTGCCAGCAGCCAGGACGGGACTAGTTTTGTCGAGCAGTACTTC
.	TRBV21-1	.	TRBJ1-3	CASSKVGRSSGNTIYF	TGTGCCAGCAGCAAAGTGGGCCGAAGCTCTGGAAACACCATATATTTT
.	TRBV4-2	.	TRBJ2-7	CASSQDGVVGEQYF	TGTGCCAGCAGCCAAGATGGAGTTGTGGGCGAGCAGTACTTC
.	TRBV25-1	few	TRBJ1-4	CASASRNLEKLFF	TGTGCCAGCGCTTCTAGGAATCTTGAAAAACTGTTTTTT
TRBD2	TRBV15	.	TRBJ2-7	CATSVFGLAGSYEQYF	TGTGCCACCAGCGTTTTCGGACTAGCCGGCTCCTACGAGCAGTACTTC
.	TRBV7-9	.	TRBJ2-6	CASSSGGAPASGANVLTF	TGTGCCAGCAGCTCCGGTGGGGCCCCGGCCTCTGGGGCCAACGTCCTGACTTTC
.	TRBV4-3	few	TRBJ2-3	CASSHSRTPQNTQYF	TGCGCCAGCAGCCATAGTAGAACTCCGCAAAATACGCAGTATTTT
TRBD2	TRBV30	.	TRBJ2-1	CATRRRTSGFSYNEQFF	TGTGCAACCCGGAGACGGACTAGCGGTTTCTCCTACAATGAGCAGTTCTTC
.	TRBV7-3	.	TRBJ2-1	CASSLQPRQGGNEQFF	TGTGCCAGCAGCTTACAGCCTCGGCAGGGCGGCAATGAGCAGTTCTTC
TRBD2	TRBV2	.	TRBJ2-3	CASSEDSGGADTQYF	TGTGCCAGCAGTGAAGATTCGGGGGGGGCAGATACGCAGTATTTT
.	TRBV6-5	.	TRBJ1-1	CASRNRVTNTEAFF	TGTGCCAGCAGGAACAGGGTGACGAACACTGAAGCTTTCTTT
.	TRBV7-2	few	TRBJ2-3	CASSLAGGALDTQYF	TGTGCCAGCAGCTTAGCGGGGGGAGCGTTAGATACGCAGTATTTT
TRBD2	TRBV7-6	few	TRBJ2-7	CASSPTSGGFSYEQYF	TGTGCCAGCAGCCCGACTAGCGGGGGATTCTCCTACGAGCAGTACTTC
TRBD2	TRBV29-1	few	TRBJ2-5	CSVARFASSGGETQYF	TGCAGCGTTGCCCGATTCGCATCTAGCGGGGGAGAGACCCAGTACTTC
TRBD1	TRBV4-3	.	TRBJ2-3	CASSRRQGEDTQYF	TGCGCCAGCAGCCGGAGACAGGGTGAAGATACGCAGTATTTT
TRBD2	TRBV7-2	few	TRBJ2-7	CASSPRGVAGTYEQYF	TGTGCCAGCAGCCCCCGGGGGGTAGCGGGAACCTACGAGCAGTACTTC
.	TRBV7-9	few	TRBJ1-2	CASSLYPDYYGYTF	TGTGCCAGCAGCTTATACCCAGACTACTATGGCTACACCTTC
.	TRBV28	.	TRBJ1-2	CASRSRGQGYTF	TGTGCCAGCAGGAGTCGGGGTCAGGGCTACACCTTC
.	TRBV7-2	few	TRBJ1-1	CASSPRSRGYTEAFF	TGTGCCAGCAGCCCACGTAGCAGGGGTTACACTGAAGCTTTCTTT
TRBD1	TRBV5-1	few	TRBJ1-1	CASSLTGEGTEAFF	TGCGCCAGCAGCTTGACAGGGGAAGGCACTGAAGCTTTCTTT
TRBD2	TRBV28	many	TRBJ2-1	CASSSAGEGSNEQFF	TGTGCCAGCAGCTCAGCGGGAGAGGGTAGCAATGAGCAGTTCTTC
.	TRBV5-1	.	TRBJ2-7	CASSVGAGPYEQYF	TGCGCCAGCAGCGTGGGAGCAGGCCCCTACGAGCAGTACTTC
.	TRBV4-3	few	TRBJ1-1	CASSLTGGRAFF	TGCGCCAGCAGCTTAACGGGAGGGAGGGCTTTCTTT
.	TRBV30	.	TRBJ2-2	CAWRSGPNTGELFF	TGTGCCTGGAGGAGCGGCCCCAACACCGGGGAGCTGTTTTTT
TRBD2	TRBV4-1	.	TRBJ2-7	CASSHKLGAGKLYEQYF	TGCGCCAGCAGCCACAAGCTTGGAGCGGGGAAACTCTACGAGCAGTACTTC
.	TRBV6-6	.	TRBJ1-1	CASSSGDGVMGEAFF	TGTGCCAGCAGTTCGGGGGACGGGGTAATGGGTGAAGCTTTCTTT
.	TRBV30	.	TRBJ2-2	CAWQGLGGELFF	TGTGCCTGGCAGGGGTTGGGCGGGGAGCTGTTTTTT
.	TRBV5-1	many	TRBJ2-3	CASADEGDTQYF	TGCGCCAGCGCCGATGAGGGAGATACGCAGTATTTT
.	TRBV2	few	TRBJ2-2	CASVYNTGELFF	TGTGCCAGCGTCTATAACACCGGGGAGCTGTTTTTT